This T cell receptor (beta chain) was retrieved from a study of shared T cell receptors in the human thymus. Produced via immunoSEQ multiplex PCR; TCRdb's table is partial and in-frame only. The table includes hundreds of thousands of clones, 70% to 90% detected once. Germline loops: CDR1 SGHVS, CDR2 FNYEAQ. The CDR3 extends over 17 amino acids. Trimming cost V 7 bases and J 1 base; bases outside gene matches: 6. The sample was also linked to a second study, of human thymus T cells. According to that study: There appeared to be biased usage of V and J genes in thymic and blood repertoires.

The TCR comes from a boy in the first two years of life with a congenital heart defect. Sequenced input: thymocytes. This chain joins TRBV7-6 and TRBJ2-1; TRBD2 matches 14 bases. The chain's CDR3 is CASTRTSGRKSYNEQFF. The CDR3 DNA is TGTGCCAGCACCCGGACTAGCGGGAGGAAGTCCTACAATGAGCAGTTCTTC.